This is a list of T cell receptor beta chains from one sample in a study of cytomegalovirus exposure and HLA in healthy donors. The assay was immunoSEQ multiplex PCR, and TCRdb's table has in-frame clones only and misses some. The table records 92,000 or so clones, 95% to 98% of them present only once. Sequenced sample: PBMCs. The source of these receptors is a man between 18 and 35 years old in good health and CMV-seronegative. Both conserved end residues are part of each CDR3. A D gene is named only where the DNA matches it firmly. Some rows mark clone size as missing; the rest say once, few, many or name a class of expanded clone.

d_call	clone_size	v_call	cdr3_length	j_call	cdr3_aa	cdr3_nt
.	.	TRBV5-1	15	TRBJ1-1	CASSLETGKLTEAFF	TGCGCCAGCAGCCTTGAAACAGGGAAACTTACTGAAGCTTTCTTT
.	.	TRBV14	13	TRBJ2-1	CASSIPGVNEQFF	TGTGCCAGCAGTATTCCGGGAGTAAATGAGCAGTTCTTC
.	.	TRBV23-1	15	TRBJ2-6	CASSSPGSGANVLTF	TGCGCCAGCAGTTCACCAGGCTCTGGGGCCAACGTCCTGACTTTC
TRBD1	.	TRBV2	14	TRBJ1-1	CASSRQGADTEAFF	TGTGCCAGCAGTAGACAGGGGGCGGACACTGAAGCTTTCTTT
.	.	TRBV7-2	13	TRBJ1-1	CASRQGLNTEAFF	TGTGCCAGCAGGCAGGGTTTGAACACTGAAGCTTTCTTT
.	.	TRBV9	15	TRBJ1-1	CASSVGAGVNTEAFF	TGTGCCAGCAGCGTAGGGGCGGGGGTGAACACTGAAGCTTTCTTT
.	.	TRBV21-1	17	TRBJ1-5	CASSMRDRVPSDQPQHF	TGTGCCAGCAGCATGAGGGACAGAGTACCGTCCGATCAGCCCCAGCATTTT
.	.	TRBV2	15	TRBJ1-4	CASRSGLSGHEKLFF	TGTGCCAGCCGGTCCGGACTTTCCGGGCATGAAAAACTGTTTTTT
TRBD1	.	TRBV27	15	TRBJ2-1	CASSSGQGSYNEQFF	TGTGCCAGCAGTTCGGGACAGGGCTCCTACAATGAGCAGTTCTTC
TRBD1	.	TRBV7-8	13	TRBJ1-2	CASSFTGVDGYTF	TGTGCCAGCAGCTTCACAGGGGTCGATGGCTACACCTTC
TRBD1	.	TRBV28	14	TRBJ2-7	CASTGDRSSYEQYF	TGTGCCAGCACAGGGGACAGGTCCTCCTACGAGCAGTACTTC
TRBD2	.	TRBV9	18	TRBJ2-2	CASSVAGTSGRPNGELFF	TGTGCCAGCAGCGTAGCTGGGACTAGCGGGAGACCTAACGGGGAGCTGTTTTTT
TRBD1	.	TRBV5-1	15	TRBJ1-1	CASSLVTGVDTEAFF	TGCGCCAGCAGCTTGGTTACAGGGGTCGACACTGAAGCTTTCTTT
TRBD2	.	TRBV11-2	17	TRBJ2-1	CASSLGVRGRAGNEQFF	TGTGCCAGCAGCTTAGGAGTCCGCGGGAGGGCCGGTAATGAGCAGTTCTTC
TRBD2	.	TRBV27	16	TRBJ2-1	CASSPLEASGYNEQFF	TGTGCCAGCAGTCCCCTAGAGGCTAGCGGATACAATGAGCAGTTCTTC
TRBD2	.	TRBV7-2	19	TRBJ2-3	CASSLDPGLAGTSTDTQYF	TGTGCCAGCAGCTTAGACCCCGGGTTAGCGGGAACTAGCACAGATACGCAGTATTTT
.	.	TRBV4-1	17	TRBJ2-3	CASSPSPGQPNTDTQYF	TGCGCCAGCAGCCCTTCGCCCGGACAGCCAAACACAGATACGCAGTATTTT
TRBD1	once	TRBV14	16	TRBJ1-4	CASSQARDSFNEKLFF	TGTGCCAGCAGCCAAGCCCGGGACAGCTTTAATGAAAAACTGTTTTTT
TRBD1	.	TRBV5-1	18	TRBJ2-1	CASSSDRGPGSSYNEQFF	TGCGCCAGCAGTTCGGACAGGGGCCCCGGGAGCTCCTACAATGAGCAGTTCTTC
.	.	TRBV28	15	TRBJ2-6	CASSLMESGANVLTF	TGTGCCAGCAGTTTAATGGAGTCTGGGGCCAACGTCCTGACTTTC
.	.	TRBV5-6	12	TRBJ1-2	CASSTGNYGYTF	TGTGCCAGCAGCACGGGTAACTATGGCTACACCTTC
.	.	TRBV19	14	TRBJ2-1	CASCPSSGPHEQFF	TGTGCCAGTTGTCCGTCCAGCGGACCCCATGAGCAGTTCTTC
TRBD2	.	TRBV7-3	15	TRBJ2-1	CASSLSGGPYNEQFF	TGTGCCAGCAGTCTAAGCGGGGGCCCCTACAATGAGCAGTTCTTC
.	.	TRBV18	13	TRBJ2-1	CASWRGGVDEQFF	TGTGCCAGCTGGCGAGGAGGTGTGGATGAGCAGTTCTTC
.	once	TRBV27	17	TRBJ1-1	CASSLTGTPSRGTEAFF	TGTGCCAGCAGTTTGACCGGGACTCCTAGTAGGGGCACTGAAGCTTTCTTT
.	.	TRBV5-5	15	TRBJ2-3	CASSLGAVLTDTQYF	TGTGCCAGCAGCTTGGGAGCGGTCCTCACAGATACGCAGTATTTT
.	.	TRBV5-4	14	TRBJ2-5	CASSLWAGIETQYF	TGTGCCAGCAGCTTGTGGGCAGGGATCGAGACCCAGTACTTC
TRBD2	.	TRBV28	14	TRBJ2-7	CASSLAGELYEQYF	TGTGCCAGCAGTTTAGCGGGAGAACTCTACGAGCAGTACTTC
TRBD2	.	TRBV5-1	14	TRBJ2-3	CASSYSGSADTQYF	TGCGCCAGCAGCTATAGCGGGAGCGCAGATACGCAGTATTTT
TRBD1	.	TRBV27	13	TRBJ2-1	CASSLYQGDEQFF	TGTGCCAGCAGTTTATATCAGGGGGATGAGCAGTTCTTC
TRBD1	.	TRBV30	18	TRBJ1-3	CAWRALGQGEISGNTIYF	TGTGCCTGGAGGGCCCTGGGACAGGGGGAAATATCTGGAAACACCATATATTTT
TRBD1	.	TRBV6-1	13	TRBJ2-2	CASSATGAGELFF	TGTGCCAGCAGTGCCACAGGGGCCGGGGAGCTGTTTTTT
.	.	TRBV7-2	15	TRBJ1-3	CASSLAVRAGNTIYF	TGTGCCAGCAGCTTAGCGGTCAGGGCTGGAAACACCATATATTTT
.	.	TRBV18	18	TRBJ2-4	CASSQAALEGSLKNIQYF	TGTGCCAGCTCCCAGGCAGCCCTTGAGGGCTCGCTCAAAAACATTCAGTACTTC
.	.	TRBV9	14	TRBJ1-1	CASSVEVGGTEAFF	TGTGCCAGCAGCGTAGAAGTCGGGGGAACTGAAGCTTTCTTT
TRBD1	.	TRBV5-1	17	TRBJ2-6	CASSYGQGLSGANVLTF	TGCGCCAGCAGCTATGGACAGGGACTCTCTGGGGCCAACGTCCTGACTTTC
.	.	TRBV6-5	12	TRBJ2-3	CASSSVSDTQYF	TGTGCCAGCAGTTCAGTATCTGATACGCAGTATTTT
TRBD2	.	TRBV6-4	14	TRBJ2-1	CASSVSSGSDEQFF	TGTGCCAGCAGTGTGTCTAGCGGGTCCGATGAGCAGTTCTTC
TRBD2	.	TRBV7-2	15	TRBJ2-5	CASSSTTSGAETQYF	TGTGCCAGCAGCTCGACCACTAGCGGGGCAGAGACCCAGTACTTC
.	.	TRBV7-7	15	TRBJ2-5	CASSLGGVGQETQYF	TGTGCTAGCAGCTTGGGCGGGGTCGGGCAAGAGACCCAGTACTTC
.	.	TRBV2	9	TRBJ1-2	CASSPGHTF	TGTGCCAGCAGTCCGGGTCACACCTTC
.	.	TRBV11-3	15	TRBJ2-3	CASSLLPRATDTQYF	TGTGCCAGCAGCTTATTGCCGCGGGCCACAGATACGCAGTATTTT
TRBD1	.	TRBV6-9	17	TRBJ2-6	CASRRQGASSGANVLTF	TGTGCCAGCAGGAGACAGGGGGCAAGCTCTGGGGCCAACGTCCTGACTTTC
TRBD2	.	TRBV11-3	14	TRBJ2-1	CASSLLRGESEQFF	TGTGCCAGCAGCTTACTCCGGGGGGAATCTGAGCAGTTCTTC
TRBD2	.	TRBV27	14	TRBJ2-5	CASSHSGTQETQYF	TGTGCCAGCAGCCATAGCGGGACTCAAGAGACCCAGTACTTC
.	.	TRBV29-1	13	TRBJ1-1	CSVGKGLNTEAFF	TGCAGCGTTGGTAAGGGGCTGAACACTGAAGCTTTCTTT
TRBD1	.	TRBV27	14	TRBJ1-2	CASSLSFGTGGYTF	TGTGCCAGCAGTTTATCATTTGGGACAGGGGGCTACACCTTC
.	.	TRBV7-9	13	TRBJ1-5	CASSLDRDQPQHF	TGTGCCAGCAGCTTAGATCGGGATCAGCCCCAGCATTTT
.	.	TRBV6-6	15	TRBJ2-1	CASSPFGGSGNEQFF	TGTGCCAGCAGTCCATTCGGGGGAAGTGGGAATGAGCAGTTCTTC
TRBD1	.	TRBV19	14	TRBJ2-1	CASSLGTGDNEQFF	TGTGCCAGTAGCCTCGGGACAGGGGACAATGAGCAGTTCTTC
.	.	TRBV9	16	TRBJ2-3	CASSAHGGLRPDTQYF	TGTGCCAGCAGCGCTCACGGGGGGCTGCGTCCAGATACGCAGTATTTT
TRBD1	.	TRBV7-8	17	TRBJ2-7	CASSLVVLGTGGYEQYF	TGTGCCAGCAGCTTAGTCGTTCTGGGGACAGGGGGCTACGAGCAGTACTTC
TRBD1	.	TRBV19	14	TRBJ1-1	CASSTGTGRTEAFF	TGTGCCAGTAGTACTGGGACAGGAAGAACTGAAGCTTTCTTT